This T cell receptor beta chain comes out of a study of CD8+CD57+ T cells in acquired aplastic anemia. Study context: DNA recovered from sorted CD4+ and CD8+ cells had a mean of around 3.3 ug.

Profiling of TCR beta VDJ combinations and CDR3 sequences used genomic DNA as template. TCRdb processed the reads anew with MiXCR; each CDR3 protein has one entry. Among around 180,000 distinct CDR3 sequences listed, 48% were seen once. Study-level points and caveats: Patients and controls had CD8+ Simpson's diversity values that were not significantly distinct. Overlap between patients and controls comprised twenty-nine CD8+ CDR3 sequences.

Patients chosen for sequencing had CD8+CD57+ cells that had expanded, as shown by flow cytometry. There was no therapy given to any patient before the blood sampling took place. With respect to this clonotype: The target antigen is unknown.

Germline-derived CDR1 and CDR2 are MGHDK and SYGVNS. CDR3 size: 17 residues. Trimming removed 3 bases from V and 1 base from J; junction bases left unmatched: 10. The sequence derives from a human donor with aplastic anemia. The chain has TRBV25-1 and TRBJ1-1, with 8 positions matching TRBD1. The specimen was sorted CD4+, CD8+, or CD8+CD57+ T cells (not recorded which) from PBMCs. The chain's CDR3 is CASSEPWQGASNTEAFF. The CDR3 DNA sequence: TGTGCCAGCAGTGAGCCTTGGCAGGGGGCCTCGAACACTGAAGCTTTCTTT.